Detailed here is one T cell receptor (beta chain). Its antigen is still unknown. This specimen comes from a study of shared clonotypes between healthy human individuals. Assay: immunoSEQ multiplex PCR; the TCRdb copy retains only in-frame clones and omits some. The table shows approximately 2.5 million clones, with around 90% occurring only once. Researchers partitioned CD4+ cells into CD45RA+ naive and CD45RA-negative memory subsets. The study, taken as a whole, reports: Naive subsets typically showed greater estimated richness than memory subsets.

The receptor's source is a man between 18 and 29 years old in good health. Sequenced input: naive CD4+ T cells sorted from blood. Subset defined: CD45RA+ positively selected.

The CDR3 DNA is TGTGCCAGCAGCTTGGCTACCGGACAGGCCAACCCCGGTTCACCCCTCCACTTT. This gives the protein CASSLATGQANPGSPLHF. V and J are TRBV5-8 and TRBJ1-6; 7 bases are shared with TRBD1. Germline CDR1 and CDR2: SGHTS and YDEGEE. This CDR3 is built from 18 residues. V trimming: 0 bases; J trimming: 9 bases; junction bases outside the gene matches: 15.